Listed below are T cell receptor beta chains from one sample, sequenced in a study of cytomegalovirus exposure and HLA in healthy donors. The protocol was immunoSEQ multiplex PCR, while the TCRdb copy is restricted to in-frame clones and leaves out a portion. This sample has around 100,000 clones, with about 61% found just once. Sequencing input: PBMCs. The origin of the receptors is a woman aged 25 to 45 in good health and CMV-seronegative. Both conserved end residues are part of each CDR3. Fields, in order: V gene, CDR3 protein.

TRBV2,CASSEARLNTEAFF
TRBV29-1,CSVLGRGGMYEQYF
TRBV25-1,CASESSGTPYNEQFF
TRBV30,CAWSRWEGSQYF
TRBV29-1,CSVVVGGYEQYF
TRBV5-1,CASSPDRGQNTEAFF
TRBV28,CASSRQPHQGAGNYGYTF
TRBV5-1,CASSSDSDYGYTF
TRBV5-6,CASTTGTGRGEQYF
TRBV5-1,CASSFTGAVETQYF
TRBV5-6,CASRHRQGEYGANVLTF
TRBV19,CASSSGSSSYNEQFF
TRBV14,CASSQDGGNQETQYF
TRBV7-2,CASSLEGSGSSYNEQFF
TRBV28,CASSLLAGTLSNQPQHF
TRBV7-9,CAGFSSGRSYNEQFF
TRBV6-4,CASSDSEAGEFNEQFF
TRBV9,CASSVDSSGSTDTQYF
TRBV6-1,CATGTGGTEAFF
TRBV5-1,CASSPGQGNQPQHF
TRBV6-1,CASSELAGALEQYF
TRBV7-2,CASSPTSGRPDNTEAFF
TRBV6-5,CASSYRTSDYEQYF
TRBV6-5,CASSYTEQGNYYGYTF
TRBV30,CAWSGGAGAHEQYF
TRBV28,CASSLAGGGNQPQHF
TRBV6-5,CASSYARQALYGYTF
TRBV14,CASSETPGTSGRAEYEQYF
TRBV6-1,CASLAGEGQPQHF
TRBV5-8,CASSPTGTGTDTQYF
TRBV4-1,CASSRPSRTGGVQETQYF
TRBV25-1,CASSGPGQAITYLSPLHF
TRBV18,CASSPGTMNTEAFF
TRBV5-4,CASSFRTGPADGNTIYF
TRBV5-1,CASSSTGVDYGYTF
TRBV18,CASSPRTGGNEQFF
TRBV4-1,CASRLLGQRNTGELFF
TRBV5-4,CASSLGLAGGLSYNEQFF
TRBV2,CASSALAGGLDEQFF
TRBV10-2,CASSARTSGGNEQFF
TRBV5-1,CASSFVAGGPHEQYF
TRBV13,CASSLERLSYEQYF
TRBV30,CAWRYPGGKSEAFF
TRBV6-5,CASSRTGNTGELFF
TRBV30,CAWRRNRGPYEQYF
TRBV4-1,CASSHPDWQETQYF
TRBV30,CAGTTSGSLDEQFF
TRBV5-5,CASSQLAEVYNEQFF
TRBV5-1,CASSLTLGSGPNNEQFF
TRBV28,CASSRYGYTF
TRBV5-6,CASSLVGLAEGYNEQFF
TRBV7-9,CASNWEGRTEAFF
TRBV4-1,CASSLREGVKNTEAFF
TRBV15,CATSKDYFGEQYF
TRBV10-3,CAISEPVLAGHSYEQYF
TRBV5-4,CASSLAKQSQETQYF
TRBV11-1,CASSLAQLYEQYF
TRBV2,CASRRDREAFF
TRBV19,CASSMGTGQETQYF
TRBV30,CAWRSTGTGNTIYF